This entry concerns a single T cell receptor (beta chain). The CDR3 contains 17 residues. Deletions cut 5 bases from V and 3 bases from J, with 19 bases between. Germline CDR1 and CDR2: SGHNT and YENEEA. This sample was taken from a study of CD4+ T cells in melanoma. Sequencing was performed with immunoSEQ multiplex PCR; in TCRdb, only in-frame clones are kept and a portion is missing. The profile covers over 5,500 clones, with roughly 51% appearing a single time and approximately 16% taken by the ten largest. The source of this sequence is a human donor with melanoma. The sample was cells from a culture (not recorded whether cultured in vitro). V usage is TRBV11-3 and J usage is TRBJ2-2; tentatively, D is TRBD2 (5 bases). This CDR3 is CASSVPFRAVDTGELFF. Written as DNA, the CDR3 is TGTGCCAGCAGCGTGCCGTTTCGAGCGGTCGACACCGGGGAGCTGTTTTTT. Variable domain in full (rest from reference TRBV11-3 and TRBJ2-2): EAGVVQSPRYKIIEKKQPVAFWCNPISGHNTLYWYLQNLGQGPELLIRYENEEAVDDSQLPKDRFSAERLKGVDSTLKIQPAELGDSAVYLCASSVPFRAVDTGELFFGEGSRLTVL.